Listed below are T cell receptor beta chains from one sample, sequenced in a study of blood T cell repertoires in COVID-19. Method: immunoSEQ multiplex PCR; TCRdb's copy keeps in-frame clones and lacks some. The sample yields a few hundred thousand clones, roughly 90% seen once. Material: peripheral blood. These receptors came from a woman between 50 and 59 years old with acute or convalescent COVID-19. CDR3s include the opening cysteine and the closing phenylalanine or tryptophan. The order of the fields is D gene, J gene, V gene, clone size, CDR3 protein, CDR3 DNA. D genes are given only for firm matches. Clone size is not always given. Where it is, it says once, few, many or a class for expanded clones.

.,TRBJ1-4,TRBV5-5,.,CASSSQREENNEKLFF,TGTGCCAGCAGCTCCCAGAGGGAGGAGAATAATGAAAAACTGTTTTTT
TRBD2,TRBJ2-3,TRBV19,.,CASSMLLAGVPTDTQYF,TGTGCCAGTAGTATGCTTCTAGCGGGAGTTCCCACAGATACGCAGTATTTT
.,TRBJ2-3,TRBV20-1,many,CSASIGTDTQYF,TGCAGTGCTAGTATCGGCACAGATACGCAGTATTTT
TRBD1,TRBJ2-3,TRBV6-2/TRBV6-3,.,CASSYSRGQGADTQYF,TGCGCCAGCAGTTACTCGAGGGGCCAGGGGGCAGATACGCAGTATTTT
.,TRBJ1-2,TRBV20-1,.,CSVIIGYGYTF,TGCAGTGTCATAATCGGCTATGGCTACACCTTC
TRBD2,TRBJ2-1,TRBV4-3,.,CASSQGSLGGGLAPHEQFF,TGCGCCAGCAGCCAAGGGTCCCTCGGGGGGGGTCTAGCTCCCCATGAGCAGTTCTTC
.,TRBJ2-3,TRBV9,.,CASSLGERITDTQYF,TGTGCCAGCAGCCTAGGGGAGCGGATCACAGATACGCAGTATTTT
TRBD1,TRBJ1-4,TRBV2,once,CASSTQGAWEKLFF,TGTGCCAGCAGTACCCAGGGGGCTTGGGAAAAACTGTTTTTT
.,TRBJ1-3,TRBV28,.,CASNNGNTIYF,TGTGCCAGCAATAATGGAAACACCATATATTTT
TRBD1,TRBJ1-1,TRBV4-3,.,CASSHLSGTGDTEAFF,TGCGCCAGCAGCCATCTTTCCGGGACAGGGGACACTGAAGCTTTCTTT
TRBD1,TRBJ1-2,TRBV5-1,.,CASSQDRGPYGYTF,TGCGCCAGCAGCCAGGACAGGGGTCCCTATGGCTACACCTTC
TRBD1,TRBJ1-4,TRBV10-3,.,CAISESTGGNEKLFF,TGTGCCATCAGTGAGTCGACAGGGGGGAATGAAAAACTGTTTTTT
.,TRBJ2-7,TRBV7-9,.,CASTEPSSYEQYF,TGTGCCAGCACTGAGCCAAGTTCCTACGAGCAGTACTTC
.,TRBJ1-1,TRBV2,once,CASSEGRFMNTEAFF,TGTGCCAGCAGTGAGGGCAGATTCATGAACACTGAAGCTTTCTTT
TRBD2,TRBJ2-3,TRBV7-9,.,CASSPRLAETDTQYF,TGTGCCAGCAGTCCGCGACTAGCGGAGACAGATACGCAGTATTTT
.,TRBJ2-3,TRBV3-1/TRBV3-2,few,CASSALSADTQYF,TGTGCCAGCAGCGCCCTTAGCGCAGATACGCAGTATTTT
TRBD1,TRBJ2-3,TRBV3-1/TRBV3-2,once,CASSPDRVRTDTQYF,TGTGCCAGCAGCCCCGACAGGGTGAGGACAGATACGCAGTATTTT
.,TRBJ1-1,TRBV29-1,.,CSVNYLDTEAFF,TGCAGCGTAAACTACTTGGACACTGAAGCTTTCTTT
TRBD2,TRBJ2-7,TRBV6-6,.,CASSRDYGGLAGGPSYEQYF,TGTGCCAGCAGTCGGGACTATGGGGGACTAGCGGGAGGGCCATCCTACGAGCAGTACTTC
TRBD1,TRBJ2-5,TRBV2,.,CASRTGGETQYF,TGTGCCAGCCGGACAGGGGGTGAGACCCAGTACTTC
TRBD1,TRBJ2-7,TRBV5-8,once,CASSSHITGGDSYEQYF,TGTGCCAGCAGCTCACATATTACAGGGGGTGACAGCTACGAGCAGTACTTC
TRBD1,TRBJ1-3,TRBV24-1,.,CATSDSSGTDASGNTIYF,TGTGCCACCAGTGATTCTAGCGGGACAGATGCTTCTGGAAACACCATATATTTT
.,TRBJ1-6,TRBV5-6,.,CASSLAQTPNSPLHF,TGTGCCAGCAGCTTGGCCCAGACTCCTAATTCACCCCTCCACTTT
.,TRBJ1-4,TRBV7-2,few,CASSSWAGSEKLFF,TGTGCCAGCAGCTCGTGGGCGGGGAGTGAAAAACTGTTTTTT
.,TRBJ1-1,TRBV3-1/TRBV3-2,.,CASSQGFGAEAFF,TGTGCCAGCAGCCAAGGTTTCGGGGCTGAAGCTTTCTTT
TRBD1,TRBJ1-1,TRBV7-9,.,CASSFGQGNTEAFF,TGTGCCAGCAGCTTTGGACAGGGGAACACTGAAGCTTTCTTT
TRBD1,TRBJ1-4,TRBV18,.,CASSPTGVGEKLFF,TGTGCCAGCTCACCGACAGGGGTGGGTGAAAAACTGTTTTTT
TRBD2,TRBJ2-1,TRBV30,.,CAWSVHPREISYNEQFF,TGTGCCTGGAGTGTACATCCGCGGGAGATCTCCTACAATGAGCAGTTCTTC
TRBD1,TRBJ2-5,TRBV24-1,few,CATSGRRTGGTETQYF,TGTGCCACCAGTGGACGTAGGACAGGGGGCACGGAGACCCAGTACTTC
.,TRBJ2-7,TRBV19,.,CASSLLPNYEQYF,TGTGCCAGTAGCCTACTACCTAACTACGAGCAGTACTTC
.,TRBJ2-3,TRBV20-1,.,CSAYSGTQYF,TGCAGTGCTTATAGCGGTACGCAGTATTTT
TRBD2,TRBJ2-3,TRBV12-5,.,CASGSPTGPTLAGVPDTQYF,TGTGCTAGTGGTTCCCCAACGGGCCCAACCCTAGCGGGGGTACCAGATACGCAGTATTTT
.,TRBJ2-3,TRBV18,.,CASSPRGQQSTDTQYF,TGTGCCAGCTCACCTCGCGGACAGCAAAGCACAGATACGCAGTATTTT